This TCR beta chain is drawn from a study of blood T cell repertoires in COVID-19. Participants spanned ages about 18 to 95 years and resided in roughly 22 US areas. Germline loops: CDR1 SNHLY, CDR2 FYNNEI. V was cut by 5 bases and J by 5 bases, with 9 bases left in between. The CDR3 length is 12 residues. The protocol was immunoSEQ multiplex PCR, while the TCRdb copy is restricted to in-frame clones and leaves out a portion. This sample carries over 350,000 clones, approximately 87% of them seen once, and the ten largest clones take approximately 9.3%. This chain uses TRBV2 with TRBJ1-1; possible D gene TRBD1, 6 bases. The source of this sequence is a woman between 50 and 59 years old who had recovered from COVID-19. The sequencing sample was made of PBMCs or T cells enriched from blood (not recorded which). The CDR3 sequence: CASSRDNTEAFF. The DNA for the CDR3 is TGTGCCAGCAGTCGGGACAATACTGAAGCTTTCTTT. The full variable domain, in which reference TRBV2 and TRBJ1-1 provide the parts outside the CDR3, is EPEVTQTPSHQVTQMGQEVILRCVPISNHLYFYWYRQILGQKVEFLVSFYNNEISEKSEIFDDQFSVERPDGSNFTLKIRSTKLEDSAMYFCASSRDNTEAFFGQGTRLTVV.